Each of the 23 T cell receptor beta chains below was sequenced from the same sample in a study of blood T cell repertoires in COVID-19. Profiling relied on immunoSEQ multiplex PCR, and the TCRdb table lists in-frame clones only, not all of them. The table includes under 80,000 clones, about 90% detected once. Sequenced sample: peripheral blood. These receptors were taken from a man older than 75 in a cohort sampled during active COVID-19.

The chain recombines TRBV11-2 with TRBJ2-3, with TRBD2 matching 14 bases. Trimming removed 6 bases from V and 6 bases from J; junction bases left unmatched: 8. Germline values: CDR1 SGHAT, CDR2 FQNNGV. The CDR3 has 16 residues. In DNA, the CDR3 is TGTGCCAGCAGACAAGGGACTAGCGGGGGCGGGGATACGCAGTATTTT. This translates into CASRQGTSGGGDTQYF.

The genes are TRBV15 and TRBJ2-1; D is unclear. CDR1 is LNHNV and CDR2 is YYDKDF in the germline V gene (reference sequence). CDR3 size: 15 residues. Trimming cost V 5 bases and J 0 bases, with 11 bases left between them. The DNA for the CDR3 is TGTGCCACCAGCCCTAGACTTGGCTCCTACAATGAGCAGTTCTTC. It translates to CATSPRLGSYNEQFF.

V usage is TRBV19 and J usage is TRBJ1-5, with 9 nucleotides matching TRBD1. The germline V gene has CDR1 LNHDA and CDR2 SQIVND (reference sequence). The CDR3 is 13 residues long. V was pared by 4 bases and J by 7 bases, with 2 bases of the junction left unmatched. This CDR3 is CASSKQGAQPQHF. The CDR3, as DNA: TGTGCCAGTAGTAAACAGGGGGCACAGCCCCAGCATTTT.

The genes are TRBV7-2 and TRBJ1-6; D might be TRBD1 (5 bases). Germline V gene lookup returns CDR1 SGHTA and CDR2 FQGNSA. There are 18 residues in the CDR3. The ends were cut back, 3 bases at V and 0 bases at J, with 15 bases in the middle. CDR3 sequence (DNA): TGTGCCAGCAGCTTGACAGAAGTCAAATACTCCTATAATTCACCCCTCCACTTT. Amino acids: CASSLTEVKYSYNSPLHF. Together with reference TRBV7-2 and TRBJ1-6, the CDR3 gives the full variable domain: GAGVSQSPSNKVTEKGKDVELRCDPISGHTALYWYRQSLGQGLEFLIYFQGNSAPDKSGLPSDRFSAERTGGSVSTLTIQRTQQEDSAVYLCASSLTEVKYSYNSPLHFGNGTRLTVT.

The V gene is TRBV2, the J gene TRBJ1-2; no firm D call. CDR3 length equals 13 residues. CDR1 is SNHLY and CDR2 is FYNNEI in the germline V gene. V lost 6 bases and J lost 4, with 12 bases in between. This chain's CDR3 is CASRDSSSYGYTF. The CDR3 region has the DNA TGTGCCAGCAGGGACTCCTCTTCCTATGGCTACACCTTC.

The chain uses TRBV6-5 and TRBJ1-1, with D possibly matching TRBD1 (5 bases). Trimming cost V 5 bases and J 5 bases, with 18 bases left between them. The germline gives CDR1 MNHEY, CDR2 SVGAGI. The CDR3 loop spans 15 amino acids. This CDR3 is CASSKNFWGETEAFF. Written as DNA, the CDR3 is TGTGCCAGCAGTAAAAATTTTTGGGGGGAAACTGAAGCTTTCTTT.

In this sample, this clone turned up once. The J gene is TRBJ1-1, the V gene TRBV9; D is unresolved. The CDR3 sequence is 15 residues long. V gave up 0 bases and J gave up 0 bases, with 9 bases separating them. Germline V gene sequence: CDR1 SGDLS, CDR2 YYNGEE. CDR3 DNA sequence: TGTGCCAGCAGCGTAGGCGGCCTAATGAACACTGAAGCTTTCTTT. Encoded protein: CASSVGGLMNTEAFF.

The CDR3 reads CASSFSGPYGYTF. CDR3 DNA: TGTGCCAGCAGTTTTTCAGGGCCTTATGGCTACACCTTC. The chain couples TRBV27 to TRBJ1-2; possible D gene TRBD1, 5 bases. The length of the CDR3 is 13 residues. Germline CDR1 reads MNHEY; CDR2 reads SMNVEV (reference sequence). Trimming removed 3 bases from V and 5 bases from J, with 10 bases in between.

This chain joins TRBV29-1 and TRBJ1-5, with TRBD1 identical over 8 bases. The V segment lost 7 bases and the J segment 4 bases; nucleotides outside the gene matches: 3. The CDR3 contains 12 residues. Germline CDR1 reads SQVTM; CDR2 reads ANQGSEA. The chain's CDR3 is CSAQGANQPQHF. The CDR3 DNA reads TGCAGCGCTCAGGGGGCAAATCAGCCCCAGCATTTT.

This rearrangement joins TRBV28 to TRBJ2-2; 10 nucleotides line up with TRBD2. Looked up from germline, CDR1 is MDHEN and CDR2 is SYDVKM. V lost 9 bases to trimming and J lost 8 bases; unmatched junction nucleotides: 6. This CDR3 is 13 amino acids long. This CDR3 reads CASVLAGAGELFF. Written as DNA, the CDR3 is TGTGCCAGTGTCCTAGCGGGGGCGGGGGAGCTGTTTTTT.

With respect to this clone: At one boundary the junction diverges from the germline segment, which might be a read error. The chain combines TRBV6-1 with TRBJ2-7; D may be TRBD2 (5 bases). Germline values: CDR1 MNHNS, CDR2 SASEGT. The CDR3 is 16 amino acids. The DNA of the CDR3 is TGTGCCGGCAGTGAAACCCAAGGACTGGGCCACCACGAGCAGTACTTC. Protein sequence: CAGSETQGLGHHEQYF.

The chain has TRBV5-1 and TRBJ2-5; D not resolved. This CDR3 spans 12 amino acids. Trimming stripped 2 bases from V and 3 bases from J, with 5 bases between. CDR1 and CDR2 from the germline V gene are SGHRS and YFSETQ. The CDR3, as DNA: TGCGCCAGCAGCTTCCCAGAAGAGACCCAGTACTTC. Encoded protein: CASSFPEETQYF.

This chain links TRBV3-1 (or the pseudogene TRBV3-2) with TRBJ2-7; 8 nucleotides align to TRBD1. The CDR3 contains 12 residues. Germline lookup yields CDR1 LGHDT and CDR2 YNNKEL (reference sequence). The V segment lost 4 bases and the J segment 4 bases; nucleotides outside the gene matches: 0. This chain's CDR3 is CASSRTGYEQYV. For the CDR3, the DNA is TGTGCCAGCAGCCGGACAGGGTACGAGCAGTACGTC.

This chain joins TRBV11-3 and TRBJ2-2; the D gene is possibly TRBD2 (5 bases). Germline-derived CDR1 and CDR2 are SGHNT and YENEEA. CDR3 length: 13 amino acids. Trimming removed 10 bases at V and 6 bases at J, with 15 bases between. The CDR3 nucleotides are TGTGCCATTAAACCGGAGGAGTCCGGGGAGCTGTTTTTT. Its protein is CAIKPEESGELFF.

The genes are TRBV5-4 and TRBJ2-1, with 7 bases fitting TRBD2. V was pared by 0 bases and J by 5 bases, with 5 bases of the junction left unmatched. Germline lookup yields CDR1 SGHNT and CDR2 YYREEE (reference sequence). The CDR3 is 15 residues long. The CDR3 DNA reads as TGTGCCAGCAGCTTGGTCGGCGGGGGTCACAATGAGCAGTTCTTC. Protein product: CASSLVGGGHNEQFF. The variable domain in full, completed from reference TRBV5-4 and TRBJ2-1, reads ETGVTQSPTHLIKTRGQQVTLRCSSQSGHNTVSWYQQALGQGPQFIFQYYREEENGRGNFPPRFSGLQFPNYSSELNVNALELDDSALYLCASSLVGGGHNEQFFGPGTRLTVL.

This chain joins TRBV5-4 and TRBJ1-6; D possibly corresponds to TRBD1 (5 bases). Trimming stripped 4 bases from V and 0 bases from J, with 17 bases between. The CDR3 is 18 residues long. Germline V lookup: CDR1 SGHNT, CDR2 YYREEE (reference sequence). The CDR3 coding sequence is TGTGCCAGCAGCCCGGGACGTCGGGGGGGCTCCTATAATTCACCCCTCCACTTT. Encoded protein: CASSPGRRGGSYNSPLHF. Combining the CDR3 with reference TRBV5-4 and TRBJ1-6 gives the whole variable domain ETGVTQSPTHLIKTRGQQVTLRCSSQSGHNTVSWYQQALGQGPQFIFQYYREEENGRGNFPPRFSGLQFPNYSSELNVNALELDDSALYLCASSPGRRGGSYNSPLHFGNGTRLTVT.

The rearrangement joins TRBV19 to TRBJ1-5; 9 bases agree with TRBD1. Trimming cost V 5 bases and J 1 base; bases outside gene matches: 12. This CDR3 comprises 18 residues. In germline, CDR1 is LNHDA, CDR2 SQIVND (reference sequence). CDR3 DNA: TGTGCCAGTAGTTCCAGAGCCCCCGGGACAGGGAGCAATCAGCCCCAGCATTTT. This sequence encodes CASSSRAPGTGSNQPQHF.

The chain uses TRBV7-2 and TRBJ2-5; TRBD2 agrees at 9 bases. In germline, CDR1 is SGHTA, CDR2 FQGNSA. Unmatched junction bases numbered 5, after V lost 2 bases and J lost 1 base. The CDR3 length is 16 residues. The CDR3 spells CASSLSAGGPQETQYF. CDR3 nucleotides: TGTGCCAGCAGCTTATCAGCGGGGGGCCCCCAAGAGACCCAGTACTTC.

This sequence joins TRBV11-2 and TRBJ2-2; 7 bases agree with TRBD1. This CDR3 comprises 16 residues. From germline, CDR1 is SGHAT and CDR2 FQNNGV. The J segment lost 3 bases and the V segment lost 2 bases, leaving 6 bases of the junction unmatched. CDR3 nucleotides: TGTGCCAGCAGCTTATACGAGGGGGCTTACACCGGGGAGCTGTTTTTT. It is translated as CASSLYEGAYTGELFF. The full variable domain, with the rest looked up from reference TRBV11-2 and TRBJ2-2, is EAGVAQSPRYKIIEKRQSVAFWCNPISGHATLYWYQQILGQGPKLLIQFQNNGVVDDSQLPKDRFSAERLKGVDSTLKIQPAKLEDSAVYLCASSLYEGAYTGELFFGEGSRLTVL.

This chain links TRBV7-6 with TRBJ2-3; 8 bases map to TRBD1. The CDR3 extends over 15 amino acids. Trimming cost V 3 bases and J 4 bases; bases outside gene matches: 6. The V gene's germline CDR1 is SGHVS and CDR2 FNYEAQ. The DNA of the CDR3 is TGTGCCAGCAGCTTCGGGGGACAGGTAGCAGATACGCAGTATTTT. Its translation: CASSFGGQVADTQYF. The full variable domain, completed using reference TRBV7-6 and TRBJ2-3, is GAGVSQSPRYKVTKRGQDVALRCDPISGHVSLYWYRQALGQGPEFLTYFNYEAQQDKSGLPNDRFSAERPEGSISTLTIQRTEQRDSAMYRCASSFGGQVADTQYFGPGTRLTVL.

V is TRBV7-2 and J is TRBJ2-7; TRBD1 agrees at 10 bases. Per the germline V gene, CDR1 is SGHTA and CDR2 is FQGNSA. J gave up 5 bases and V 5 bases, and 9 bases lay outside the gene matches. This CDR3 comprises 15 residues. In DNA form, the CDR3 reads TGTGCCAGCAGCACCACCGGGACAGGGGCTAACGAGCAGTACTTC. This sequence encodes CASSTTGTGANEQYF.

This chain joins TRBV7-2 and TRBJ1-2; possible D gene TRBD1, 6 bases. The germline V gene encodes CDR1 SGHTA and CDR2 FQGNSA. V dropped 5 bases and J dropped 1 base, with 20 bases sitting between them. CDR3 length: 17 amino acids. The CDR3 bases are TGTGCCAGCAGCCCGCGGTCAGGGGCGCAGGGTAACTATGGCTACACCTTC. Translation gives CASSPRSGAQGNYGYTF.

This sequence joins TRBV19 and TRBJ1-2; 7 bases agree with TRBD1. The germline CDR1 and CDR2 sequences are LNHDA and SQIVND (reference sequence). The CDR3 totals 18 residues. V lost 5 bases to trimming and J lost 0 bases; unmatched junction nucleotides: 15. The CDR3 region is CASSLYGETGTSNYGYTF. CDR3 nucleotide sequence: TGTGCCAGTAGTTTATATGGCGAGACAGGGACGTCTAACTATGGCTACACCTTC.